This T cell receptor (beta chain) was observed in a study of T-cell memory formation after mild COVID-19. Across the study: There were largely donor-specific TCR clusters.

Germline loops: CDR1 SGHAT, CDR2 FQNNGV. Trimming shortened V by 7 bases and J by 2 bases, and 14 bases separated the two germline ends. This CDR3 region has 14 residues. Study-wide results and limits: Researchers found some responding clones in pre-infection memory, a sign that cross-reactive memory joined.

Of note for this clonotype: What it recognizes is unknown.

The 5'RACE method, run with constant-segment primers, produced TCR alpha and TCR beta cDNA libraries (carrying sample barcodes and UMIs). TCRdb re-derived calls from the 5' RACE reads in MiXCR, one entry per CDR3 protein. The sample holds over 150,000 distinct CDR3 sequences, approximately 12% seen once. The specimen was PBMCs or a T cell subset sorted from them (not recorded which). The chain recombines TRBV11-2 with TRBJ2-5; tentatively, D is TRBD2 (5 bases). This TCR came from a man between 18 and 35 years old who had mild COVID-19 (a few samples of this study predate the infection). Cell type and time point are not known. The CDR3 protein is CASTPGRGQETQYF. The CDR3 DNA is TGTGCCAGCACCCCCGGTCGCGGGCAAGAGACCCAGTACTTC. Looking up the rest from reference TRBV11-2 and TRBJ2-5 gives the full variable domain: EAGVAQSPRYKIIEKRQSVAFWCNPISGHATLYWYQQILGQGPKLLIQFQNNGVVDDSQLPKDRFSAERLKGVDSTLKIQPAKLEDSAVYLCASTPGRGQETQYFGPGTRLLVL.